The 13 T cell receptor beta chains in this list originate from one sample, sequenced in a study of cytomegalovirus exposure and HLA in healthy donors. The PCR contained 60 Vbeta and 13 Jbeta primers. Libraries were prepared by immunoSEQ multiplex PCR; TCRdb keeps only in-frame clonotypes and omits some of them. Of 250,000 to 350,000 clones listed, 80% to 90% are singletons. The sample taken for sequencing was PBMCs. These receptors came from a woman aged 18 to 35 in good health and CMV-seronegative.

J is TRBJ1-4 and V is TRBV15, with no clear D. The CDR3 covers 15 residues. V lost 2 bases and J lost 0, with 7 bases in between. The germline gives CDR1 LNHNV, CDR2 YYDKDF (reference sequence). CDR3 in amino acids: CATSRYTATNEKLFF. The CDR3 bases are TGTGCCACCAGCAGATACACCGCAACTAATGAAAAACTGTTTTTT.

In this sample, this clone turned up once. DNA of the CDR3: TGCAGCGTTGAAACTATAGGGGGTTCCGGGGAGCTGTTTTTT. It specifies CSVETIGGSGELFF. The genes are TRBV29-1 and TRBJ2-2; weak D call: TRBD1 (6 bases). The CDR3 runs 14 residues. V was pared by 2 bases and J by 6 bases, with 13 bases between. Germline CDR1 and CDR2: SQVTM and ANQGSEA.

The genes are TRBV7-3 and TRBJ2-2, with TRBD2 as a possible D gene (6 bases). The CDR3 runs to 14 residues. Germline-derived CDR1 and CDR2 are SGHTA and FQGTGA. The V and J ends lost 0 bases and 10 bases respectively, with 12 bases between them. The CDR3 here is CASSLTGGGAELFF. The CDR3 DNA reads as TGTGCCAGCAGCTTAACGGGGGGTGGTGCGGAGCTGTTTTTT. The variable domain in full, with the rest retrieved from reference TRBV7-3 and TRBJ2-2, is GAGVSQTPSNKVTEKGKYVELRCDPISGHTALYWYRQSLGQGPEFLIYFQGTGAADDSGLPNDRFFAVRPEGSVSTLKIQRTERGDSAVYLCASSLTGGGAELFFGEGSRLTVL.

The chain carries TRBV29-1 and TRBJ1-2, with TRBD1 identical over 9 bases. This CDR3 has 13 residues. CDR1 and CDR2 from the germline V gene are SQVTM and ANQGSEA. Trimming took 4 bases from V and 4 from J; bases not matched to a gene: 4. The CDR3: CSVAQGAGYGYTF. The CDR3 nucleotides are TGCAGCGTTGCACAGGGGGCGGGCTATGGCTACACCTTC.

Of note for this clone: This sample also contains other DNA sequences that code for the same CDR3. The CDR3: CASSFRNTGELFF. The CDR3 nucleotides read TGTGCCAGCAGTTTCAGGAACACCGGGGAGCTGTTTTTT. The rearrangement joins TRBV27 to TRBJ2-2; D gene uncertain. The CDR3 is 13 residues long. CDR1 MNHEY and CDR2 SMNVEV come from the germline V gene (reference sequence). The V end lost 3 bases, the J end lost 1 base, and 3 bases lay between the germline ends.

DNA of the CDR3: TGTGCCAGCAGCGTAGGGGCTAGCGGGGACTACGAGCAGTACTTC. As protein: CASSVGASGDYEQYF. V and J are TRBV9 and TRBJ2-7, with 9 positions matching TRBD2. V lost 0 bases and J lost 3; bases outside the gene matches: 4. The germline CDR1 and CDR2 sequences are SGDLS and YYNGEE. This CDR3 comprises 15 residues.

In nucleotides, the CDR3 is TGCAGCGGCCTTACAGGGGTCGATGGCTACACCTTC. It encodes CSGLTGVDGYTF. J is TRBJ1-2 and V is TRBV29-1, with 7 positions matching TRBD1. J gave up 6 bases and V 7 bases, and 8 bases lay outside the gene matches. This CDR3 has 12 amino acids. CDR1 and CDR2 (germline): SQVTM, ANQGSEA.

V gene TRBV2 combines with J gene TRBJ1-2; TRBD1 might be the D (5 bases). Germline lookup yields CDR1 SNHLY and CDR2 FYNNEI. The CDR3 has 13 amino acids. V was clipped by 8 bases and J by 2 bases, with 12 bases between them. CDR3: CASSARGNYGYTF. CDR3 in DNA: TGTGCCAGCTCCGCGCGGGGGAACTATGGCTACACCTTC.

This chain connects TRBV5-8 to TRBJ1-5, with D possibly being TRBD1 (5 bases). The germline V gene encodes CDR1 SGHTS and CDR2 YDEGEE. This CDR3 has 14 amino acids. With 2 bases removed from V and 4 bases from J, the gap between germline ends came to 10 bases. The CDR3 is CASSFLGDNQPQHF. The CDR3 DNA sequence: TGTGCCAGCAGCTTCTTAGGGGATAATCAGCCCCAGCATTTT.

The gene calls are TRBV27 and TRBJ2-7, with D maybe TRBD1 (6 bases). The length of the CDR3 is 16 residues. Germline lookup yields CDR1 MNHEY and CDR2 SMNVEV (reference sequence). V shed 3 bases and J shed 6 bases, with 21 bases lying between them. In DNA form, the CDR3 reads TGTGCCAGCAGTTTTCGGGACACCTCTGGGTTGAGCGAGCAGTACTTC. Its translation: CASSFRDTSGLSEQYF.

This chain uses TRBV9 with TRBJ2-7; 10 positions agree with TRBD2. The J segment lost 6 bases and the V segment lost 2 bases, leaving 8 bases of the junction unmatched. Germline lookup yields CDR1 SGDLS and CDR2 YYNGEE. The CDR3 extends over 15 amino acids. Here the CDR3 DNA reads TGTGCCAGCAGCGTTAAGTCTAGCGGGGGAAGCGAGCAGTACTTC. Translation: CASSVKSSGGSEQYF.

The rearrangement uses TRBV19 and TRBJ1-1; TRBD1 matches at 7 bases. This CDR3 has 14 residues. Germline assignment: CDR1 LNHDA and CDR2 SQIVND (reference sequence). V gave up 3 bases and J gave up 2 bases; unmatched junction bases: 3. The DNA for the CDR3 is TGTGCCAGTAGTATCAACAGGGGTAACACTGAAGCTTTCTTT. Residues: CASSINRGNTEAFF.

The chain uses TRBV2 and TRBJ1-5; maybe TRBD1 (6 bases). The CDR3 is 14 amino acids. Germline V CDR1 and CDR2: SNHLY, FYNNEI. V lost 6 bases, J lost 1 base, and 10 bases lay in between. The CDR3 loop is CASRDSLSNQPQHF. DNA of the CDR3: TGTGCCAGCAGGGACAGTCTAAGCAATCAGCCCCAGCATTTT. Complete variable domain (other parts from reference TRBV2 and TRBJ1-5): EPEVTQTPSHQVTQMGQEVILRCVPISNHLYFYWYRQILGQKVEFLVSFYNNEISEKSEIFDDQFSVERPDGSNFTLKIRSTKLEDSAMYFCASRDSLSNQPQHFGDGTRLSIL.